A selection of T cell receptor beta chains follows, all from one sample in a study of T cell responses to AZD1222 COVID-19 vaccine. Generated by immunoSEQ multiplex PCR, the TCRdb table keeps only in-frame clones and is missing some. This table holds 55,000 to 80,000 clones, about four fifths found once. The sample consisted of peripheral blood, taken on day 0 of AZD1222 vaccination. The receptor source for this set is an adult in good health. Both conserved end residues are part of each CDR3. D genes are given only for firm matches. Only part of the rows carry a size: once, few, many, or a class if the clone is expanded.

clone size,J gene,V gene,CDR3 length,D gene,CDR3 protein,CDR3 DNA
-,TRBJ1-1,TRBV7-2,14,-,CASSLVMVGTEAFF,TGTGCCAGCAGCTTAGTCATGGTAGGCACTGAAGCTTTCTTT
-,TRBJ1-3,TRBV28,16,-,CASSLIHGGSGNTIYF,TGTGCCAGCAGCCTCATACACGGTGGCTCTGGAAACACCATATATTTT
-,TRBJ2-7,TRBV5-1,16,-,CASSPRSSQATYEQYF,TGCGCCAGCAGCCCCCGCAGTTCCCAGGCGACCTACGAGCAGTACTTC
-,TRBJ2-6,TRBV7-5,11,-,CARTGANVLTF,TGTGCTCGAACTGGGGCCAACGTCCTGACTTTC
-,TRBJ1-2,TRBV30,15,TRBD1,CAWSAKDRTPNGYTF,TGTGCCTGGAGTGCAAAGGACAGGACCCCGAATGGCTACACCTTC
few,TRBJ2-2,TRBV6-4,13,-,CASSEQDTGELFF,TGTGCCAGCAGTGAACAGGACACCGGGGAGCTGTTTTTT
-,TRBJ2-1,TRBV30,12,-,CAWSAGTSKQFF,TGTGCCTGGAGTGCCGGGACTTCGAAGCAGTTCTTC
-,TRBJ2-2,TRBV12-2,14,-,CASPRQGIVGELFF,TGTGCAAGTCCGAGACAGGGTATTGTCGGGGAGCTGTTTTTT
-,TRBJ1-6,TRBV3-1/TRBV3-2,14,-,CASSPGPNNSPLHF,TGTGCCAGCAGCCCGGGACCGAATAATTCACCCCTCCACTTT
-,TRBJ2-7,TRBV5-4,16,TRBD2,CASSLRRASGGGEQYF,TGTGCCAGCAGCTTGAGGCGGGCTAGCGGGGGCGGTGAGCAGTACTTC
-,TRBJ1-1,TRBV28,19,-,CASSPWSQYVSGDHIEAFF,TGTGCCAGCAGTCCATGGAGTCAATACGTTTCAGGGGATCACATTGAAGCTTTCTTT
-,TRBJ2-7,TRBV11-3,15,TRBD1,CASSLGQGSSYEQYF,TGTGCCAGCAGCTTAGGACAGGGAAGCTCCTACGAGCAGTACTTC
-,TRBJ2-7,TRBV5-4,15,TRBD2,CASSASSGGVYEQYF,TGTGCCAGCAGCGCCTCTAGCGGGGGGGTCTACGAGCAGTACTTC
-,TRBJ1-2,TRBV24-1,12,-,CATSSGEYGYTF,TGTGCCACCAGTTCAGGGGAATATGGCTACACCTTC
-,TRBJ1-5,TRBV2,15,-,CASSESPPGIQPQHF,TGTGCCAGCAGTGAAAGTCCCCCGGGAATTCAGCCCCAGCATTTT
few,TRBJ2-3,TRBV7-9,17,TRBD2,CASSSTGTSGAADTQYF,TGTGCCAGCAGCTCAACAGGGACTAGCGGGGCTGCAGATACGCAGTATTTT
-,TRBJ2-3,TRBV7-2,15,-,CASSLAASREDTQYF,TGTGCCAGCAGCTTAGCGGCATCTAGAGAAGATACGCAGTATTTT
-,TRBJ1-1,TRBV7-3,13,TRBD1,CASSQTGNAEAFF,TGTGCCAGCAGCCAGACAGGGAATGCTGAAGCTTTCTTT
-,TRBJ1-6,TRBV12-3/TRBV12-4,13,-,CASNSDGPSPLHF,TGTGCCAGCAACTCGGACGGACCTTCACCCCTCCACTTT
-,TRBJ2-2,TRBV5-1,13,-,CASSLEGSGELFF,TGCGCCAGCAGCTTGGAAGGGTCCGGGGAGCTGTTTTTT
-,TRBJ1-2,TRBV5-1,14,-,CASSLEGGPSGYTF,TGCGCCAGCAGCTTGGAGGGGGGGCCTAGCGGCTACACCTTC
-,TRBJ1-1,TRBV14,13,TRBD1,CASNRGQGTEAFF,TGTGCCAGCAACAGGGGACAGGGCACTGAAGCTTTCTTT
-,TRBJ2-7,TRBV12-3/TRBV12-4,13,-,CASSPQMGREQYF,TGTGCCAGCAGTCCCCAGATGGGTAGAGAGCAGTACTTC
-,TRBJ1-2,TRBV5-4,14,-,CASSSYGANYGYTF,TGTGCCAGCAGCTCTTACGGGGCTAACTATGGCTACACCTTC
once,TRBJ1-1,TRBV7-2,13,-,CASSQTENTEAFF,TGTGCCAGCAGTCAAACAGAGAACACTGAAGCTTTCTTT
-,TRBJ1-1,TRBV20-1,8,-,CSPRRAFF,TGCAGTCCGAGGAGGGCTTTCTTT
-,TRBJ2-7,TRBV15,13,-,CATSRDRGREQYF,TGTGCCACCAGCAGAGACCGCGGCAGAGAGCAGTACTTC
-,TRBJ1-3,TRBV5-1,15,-,CASSLLGSTGNTIYF,TGCGCCAGCAGCTTGCTAGGGAGTACTGGAAACACCATATATTTT
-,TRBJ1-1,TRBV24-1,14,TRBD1,CATSGGQGSTEAFF,TGTGCCACCAGTGGAGGACAGGGATCCACTGAAGCTTTCTTT
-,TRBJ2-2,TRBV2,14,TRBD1,CASTRDRDVGELFF,TGTGCCAGCACACGGGACAGGGATGTCGGGGAGCTGTTTTTT
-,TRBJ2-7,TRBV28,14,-,CASSLLGTPYEQYF,TGTGCCAGCAGTTTACTAGGAACCCCCTACGAGCAGTACTTC
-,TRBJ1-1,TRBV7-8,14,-,CASSSLNLNTEAFF,TGTGCCAGCAGCTCTTTGAATCTGAACACTGAAGCTTTCTTT
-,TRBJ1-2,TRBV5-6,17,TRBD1,CASSLPRTGTVTYGYTF,TGTGCCAGCAGTTTACCACGTACCGGGACAGTTACCTATGGCTACACCTTC
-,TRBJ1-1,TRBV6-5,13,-,CASSPPESLEAFF,TGTGCCAGCAGTCCCCCAGAGAGTCTTGAAGCTTTCTTT
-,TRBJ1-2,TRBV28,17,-,CASTPADNPISNYGYTF,TGTGCCAGCACCCCGGCTGATAACCCGATCTCTAACTATGGCTACACCTTC
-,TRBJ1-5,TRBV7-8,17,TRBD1,CASSLAPGQGAGQPQHF,TGTGCCAGCAGCTTAGCTCCGGGACAGGGGGCCGGGCAGCCCCAGCATTTT
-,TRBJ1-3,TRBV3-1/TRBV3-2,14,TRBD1,CASTRTGTLNTIYF,TGTGCCAGCACAAGGACAGGAACCTTAAACACCATATATTTT
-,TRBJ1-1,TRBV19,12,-,CASSGEGTEAFF,TGTGCCAGTAGTGGGGAGGGAACTGAAGCTTTCTTT
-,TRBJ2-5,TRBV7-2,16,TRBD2,CASSASRGGASETQYF,TGTGCCAGCAGCGCCTCGCGCGGGGGGGCCTCAGAGACCCAGTACTTC
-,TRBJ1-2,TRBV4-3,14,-,CASSQGVLLSGYTF,TGCGCCAGCAGCCAAGGGGTTCTCCTGTCTGGCTACACCTTC
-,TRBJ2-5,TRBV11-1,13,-,CASSSGVEETQYF,TGTGCCAGCAGCTCGGGGGTGGAAGAGACCCAGTACTTC
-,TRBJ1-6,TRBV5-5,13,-,CASSEQGDSPLHF,TGTGCCAGCAGTGAACAGGGAGATTCACCCCTCCACTTT
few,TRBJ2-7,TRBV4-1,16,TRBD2,CASSQGRGGPIYEQYF,TGCGCCAGCAGCCAAGGACGGGGGGGCCCCATCTACGAGCAGTACTTC
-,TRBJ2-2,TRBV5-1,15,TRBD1,CASSPGQGTSGELFF,TGCGCCAGCAGCCCCGGACAGGGAACGTCCGGGGAGCTGTTTTTT
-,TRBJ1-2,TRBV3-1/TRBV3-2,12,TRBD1,CASSRQGSGYTF,TGTGCCAGCAGCCGACAGGGTTCTGGCTACACCTTC
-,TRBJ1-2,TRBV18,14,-,CASSPREEPDGYTF,TGTGCCAGCTCACCAAGGGAGGAGCCGGATGGCTACACCTTC
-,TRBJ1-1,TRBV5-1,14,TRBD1,CASSVTGSGTEAFF,TGCGCCAGCAGCGTGACAGGGAGCGGAACTGAAGCTTTCTTT
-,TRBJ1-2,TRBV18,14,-,CASSPDSSNYGYTF,TGTGCCAGCTCACCGGACAGCTCTAACTATGGCTACACCTTC
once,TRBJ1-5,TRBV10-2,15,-,CASRHFLDSNQPQHF,TGCGCCAGCAGGCATTTCCTGGACAGCAATCAGCCCCAGCATTTT